Detailed here is one T cell receptor (beta chain). This entry is derived from a study of OX40 agonist ivuxolimab in advanced cancers. Using immunoSEQ multiplex PCR, the repertoire was profiled, and TCRdb retains in-frame clones only, with some absent. The sample yields some 58,000 clones, roughly 80% seen once. CDR1 and CDR2 from the germline V gene are SEHNR and FQNEAQ (reference sequence). Trimming removed 3 bases from V and 9 bases from J, with 7 bases in between. The CDR3 is made up of 11 amino acids. The genes are TRBV7-9 and TRBJ2-3; no clear D. This receptor was obtained from an adult with an advanced solid tumor such as melanoma, head and neck, liver or kidney cancer. Sample: CD4+ or CD8+ T cells sorted from blood, taken in a trial of the OX40 agonist ivuxolimab. The DNA of the CDR3 is TGTGCCAGCAGCTTTGGTTTCACGCAGTATTTT. Protein sequence: CASSFGFTQYF.